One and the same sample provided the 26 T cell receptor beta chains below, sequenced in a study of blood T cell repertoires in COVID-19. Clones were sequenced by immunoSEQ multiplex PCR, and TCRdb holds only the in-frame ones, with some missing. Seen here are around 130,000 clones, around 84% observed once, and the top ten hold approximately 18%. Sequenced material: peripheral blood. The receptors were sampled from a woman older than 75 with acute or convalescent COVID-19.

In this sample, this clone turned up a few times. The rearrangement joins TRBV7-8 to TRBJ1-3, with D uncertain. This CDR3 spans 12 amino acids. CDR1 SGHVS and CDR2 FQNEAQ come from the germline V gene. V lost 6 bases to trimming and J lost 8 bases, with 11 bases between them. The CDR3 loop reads CASSRPGDTIYF. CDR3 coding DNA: TGTGCCAGCAGTCGACCGGGTGACACCATATATTTT.

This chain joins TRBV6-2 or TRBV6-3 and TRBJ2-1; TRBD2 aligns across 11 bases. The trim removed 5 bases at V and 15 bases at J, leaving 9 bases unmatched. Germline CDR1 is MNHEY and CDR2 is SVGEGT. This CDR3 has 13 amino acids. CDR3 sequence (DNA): TGTGCCAGCAGTGGACAATTAGCGGGAGGGCCGTTCTTC. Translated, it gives CASSGQLAGGPFF.

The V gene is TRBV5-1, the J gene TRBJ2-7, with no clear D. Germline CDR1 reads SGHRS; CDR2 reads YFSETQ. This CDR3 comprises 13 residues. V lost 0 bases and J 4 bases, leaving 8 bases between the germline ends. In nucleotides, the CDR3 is TGCGCCAGCAGCTTGGAGGAGAGGTACGAGCAGTACTTC. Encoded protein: CASSLEERYEQYF.

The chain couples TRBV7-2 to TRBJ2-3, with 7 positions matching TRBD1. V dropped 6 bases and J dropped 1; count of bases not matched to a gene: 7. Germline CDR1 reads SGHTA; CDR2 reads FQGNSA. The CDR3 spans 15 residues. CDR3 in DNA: TGTGCCAGCAGTTCCCGACAGGGTGGCACAGATACGCAGTATTTT. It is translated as CASSSRQGGTDTQYF.

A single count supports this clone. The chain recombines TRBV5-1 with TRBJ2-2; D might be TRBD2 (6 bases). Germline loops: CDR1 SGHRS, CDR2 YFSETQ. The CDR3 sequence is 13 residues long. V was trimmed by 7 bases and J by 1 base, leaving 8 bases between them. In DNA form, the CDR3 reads TGCGCCAGCCTCGGGGGGAACACCGGGGAGCTGTTTTTT. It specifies CASLGGNTGELFF.

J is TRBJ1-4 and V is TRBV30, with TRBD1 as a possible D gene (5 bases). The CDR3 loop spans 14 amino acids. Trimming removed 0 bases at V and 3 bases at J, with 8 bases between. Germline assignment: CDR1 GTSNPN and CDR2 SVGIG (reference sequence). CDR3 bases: TGTGCCTGGAGTGTCCCAGGGTCTAATGAAAAACTGTTTTTT. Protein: CAWSVPGSNEKLFF.

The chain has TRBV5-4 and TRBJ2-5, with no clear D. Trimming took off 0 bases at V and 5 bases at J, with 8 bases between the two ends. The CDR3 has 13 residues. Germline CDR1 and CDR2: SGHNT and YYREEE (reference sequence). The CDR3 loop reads CASSLGQRETQYF. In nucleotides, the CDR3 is TGTGCCAGCAGCTTGGGGCAGCGTGAGACCCAGTACTTC.

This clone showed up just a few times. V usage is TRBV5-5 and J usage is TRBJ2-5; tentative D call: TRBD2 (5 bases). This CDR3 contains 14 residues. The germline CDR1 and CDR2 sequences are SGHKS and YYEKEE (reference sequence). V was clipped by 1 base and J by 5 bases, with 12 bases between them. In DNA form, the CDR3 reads TGTGCCAGCAGCTTGTTCGCTAGCCGGGAGACCCAGTACTTC. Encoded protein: CASSLFASRETQYF.

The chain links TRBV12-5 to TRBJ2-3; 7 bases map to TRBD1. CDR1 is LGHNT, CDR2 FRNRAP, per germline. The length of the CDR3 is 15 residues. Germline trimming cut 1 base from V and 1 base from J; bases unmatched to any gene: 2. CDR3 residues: CASGLETGRTDTQYF. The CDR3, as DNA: TGTGCTAGTGGTTTGGAGACAGGGCGCACAGATACGCAGTATTTT.

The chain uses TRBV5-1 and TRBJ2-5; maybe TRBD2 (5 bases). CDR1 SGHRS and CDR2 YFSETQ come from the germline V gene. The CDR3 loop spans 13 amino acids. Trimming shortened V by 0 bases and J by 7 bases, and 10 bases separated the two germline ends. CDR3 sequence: CASSLVLEGTQYF. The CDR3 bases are TGCGCCAGCAGCTTGGTCCTAGAGGGGACCCAGTACTTC.

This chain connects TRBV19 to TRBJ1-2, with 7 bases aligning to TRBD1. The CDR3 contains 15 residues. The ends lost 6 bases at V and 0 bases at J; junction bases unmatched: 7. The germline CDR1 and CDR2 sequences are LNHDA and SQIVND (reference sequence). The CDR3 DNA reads TGTGCCAGTAGGGTCACAGGGGTAGCTAACTATGGCTACACCTTC. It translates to CASRVTGVANYGYTF.

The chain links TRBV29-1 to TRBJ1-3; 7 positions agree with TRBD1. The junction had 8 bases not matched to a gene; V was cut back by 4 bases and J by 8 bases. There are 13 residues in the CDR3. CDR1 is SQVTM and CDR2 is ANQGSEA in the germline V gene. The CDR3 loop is CSVAGQYLDTIYF. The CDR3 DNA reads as TGCAGCGTTGCGGGACAGTATTTGGACACCATATATTTT. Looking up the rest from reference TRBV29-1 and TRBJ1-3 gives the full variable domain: SAVISQKPSRDICQRGTSLTIQCQVDSQVTMMFWYRQQPGQSLTLIATANQGSEATYESGFVIDKFPISRPNLTFSTLTVSNMSPEDSSIYLCSVAGQYLDTIYFGEGSWLTVV.

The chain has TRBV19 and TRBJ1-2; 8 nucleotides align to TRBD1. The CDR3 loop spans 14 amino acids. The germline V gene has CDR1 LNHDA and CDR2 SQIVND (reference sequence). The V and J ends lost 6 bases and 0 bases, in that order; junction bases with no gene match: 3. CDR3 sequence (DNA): TGTGCCAGTAGGGGACAGGCGCCTAACTATGGCTACACCTTC. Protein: CASRGQAPNYGYTF.

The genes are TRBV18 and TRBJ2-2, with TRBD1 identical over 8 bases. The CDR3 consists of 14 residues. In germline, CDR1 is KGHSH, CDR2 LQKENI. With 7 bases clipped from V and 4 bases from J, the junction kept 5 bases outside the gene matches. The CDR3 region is CASFTDRATGELFF. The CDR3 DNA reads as TGTGCCAGCTTTACGGACAGGGCCACCGGGGAGCTGTTTTTT.

CDR3 residues: CASSITGVAGNTIYF. Written as DNA, the CDR3 is TGTGCCAGCAGCATAACAGGGGTCGCAGGAAACACCATATATTTT. The rearrangement uses TRBV7-2 and TRBJ1-3, with 7 bases matching TRBD1. Germline CDR1 and CDR2: SGHTA and FQGNSA. The CDR3 sequence is 15 residues long. V was clipped by 5 bases and J by 4 bases; unmatched bases: 8.

Here the CDR3 DNA reads TGTGCCAGCAGTGTTGCCGGGACAGGGGCTTTCTTT. It codes for CASSVAGTGAFF. The V gene is TRBV2, the J gene TRBJ1-1; 9 nucleotides match TRBD1. CDR3 size: 12 residues. V was pared by 4 bases and J by 11 bases, with 5 bases of the junction left unmatched. Germline-derived CDR1 and CDR2 are SNHLY and FYNNEI. Filled out from reference TRBV2 and TRBJ1-1, the complete variable domain reads EPEVTQTPSHQVTQMGQEVILRCVPISNHLYFYWYRQILGQKVEFLVSFYNNEISEKSEIFDDQFSVERPDGSNFTLKIRSTKLEDSAMYFCASSVAGTGAFFGQGTRLTVV.

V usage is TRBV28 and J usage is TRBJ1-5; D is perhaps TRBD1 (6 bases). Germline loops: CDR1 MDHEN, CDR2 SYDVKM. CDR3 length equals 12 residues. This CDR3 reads CLAGEHNQPQHF. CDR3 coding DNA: TGTTTGGCAGGGGAACACAATCAGCCCCAGCATTTT. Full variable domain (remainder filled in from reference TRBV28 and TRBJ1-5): DVKVTQSSRYLVKRTGEKVFLECVQDMDHENMFWYRQDPGLGLRLIYFSYDVKMKEKGDIPEGYSVSREKKERFSLILESASTNQTSMYLCLAGEHNQPQHFGDGTRLSIL.

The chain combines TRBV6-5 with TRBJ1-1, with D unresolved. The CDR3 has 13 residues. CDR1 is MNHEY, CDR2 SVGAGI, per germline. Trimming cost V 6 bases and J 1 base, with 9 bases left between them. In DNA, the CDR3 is TGTGCCAGCAGGCGGATCGAGAACACTGAAGCTTTCTTT. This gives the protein CASRRIENTEAFF.

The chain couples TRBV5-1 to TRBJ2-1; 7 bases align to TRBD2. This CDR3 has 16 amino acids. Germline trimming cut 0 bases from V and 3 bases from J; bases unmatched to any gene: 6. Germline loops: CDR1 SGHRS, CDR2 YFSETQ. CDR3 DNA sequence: TGCGCCAGCAGCTTGGCATTGTCTAGCGGCTACAATGAGCAGTTCTTC. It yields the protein CASSLALSSGYNEQFF.

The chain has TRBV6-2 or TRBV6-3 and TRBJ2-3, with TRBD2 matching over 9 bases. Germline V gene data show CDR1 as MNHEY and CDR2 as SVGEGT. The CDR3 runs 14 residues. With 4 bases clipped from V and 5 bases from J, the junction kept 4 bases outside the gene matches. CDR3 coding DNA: TGTGCCAGCAGTTGGCGGGGGGGATTAGATACGCAGTATTTT. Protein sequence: CASSWRGGLDTQYF.

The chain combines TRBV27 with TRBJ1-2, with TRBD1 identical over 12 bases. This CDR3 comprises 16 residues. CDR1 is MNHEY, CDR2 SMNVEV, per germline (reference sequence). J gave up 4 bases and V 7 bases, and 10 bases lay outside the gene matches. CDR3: CASTGYGTGGLYGYTF. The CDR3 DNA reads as TGTGCCAGCACCGGATACGGGACAGGGGGCCTCTATGGCTACACCTTC.

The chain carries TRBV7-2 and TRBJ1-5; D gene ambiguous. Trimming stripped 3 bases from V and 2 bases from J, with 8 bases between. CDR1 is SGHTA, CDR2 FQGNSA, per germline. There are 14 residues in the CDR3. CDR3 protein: CASSFRGGNQPQHF. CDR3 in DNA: TGTGCCAGCAGCTTCCGGGGAGGCAATCAGCCCCAGCATTTT.

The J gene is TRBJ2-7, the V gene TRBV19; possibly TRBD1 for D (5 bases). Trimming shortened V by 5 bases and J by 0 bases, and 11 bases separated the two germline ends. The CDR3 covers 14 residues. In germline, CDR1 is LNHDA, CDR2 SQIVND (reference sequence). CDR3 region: CASSPRQSSYEQYF. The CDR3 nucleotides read TGTGCCAGTAGTCCAAGACAGAGCTCCTACGAGCAGTACTTC.

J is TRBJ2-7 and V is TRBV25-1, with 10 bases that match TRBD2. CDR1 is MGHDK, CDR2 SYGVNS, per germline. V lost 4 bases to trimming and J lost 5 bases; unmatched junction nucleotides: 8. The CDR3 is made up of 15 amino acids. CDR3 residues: CASSGYPSGGNEQYF. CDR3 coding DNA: TGTGCCAGCAGTGGGTACCCTAGCGGGGGTAACGAGCAGTACTTC.

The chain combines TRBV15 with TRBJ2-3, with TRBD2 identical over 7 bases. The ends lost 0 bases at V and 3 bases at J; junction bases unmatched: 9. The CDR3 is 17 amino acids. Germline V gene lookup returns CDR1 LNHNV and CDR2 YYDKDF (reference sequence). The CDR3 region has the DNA TGTGCCACCAGCAGAGATCGCGGGGGTGGAGGGACAGATACGCAGTATTTT. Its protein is CATSRDRGGGGTDTQYF. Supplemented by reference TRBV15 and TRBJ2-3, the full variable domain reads DAMVIQNPRYQVTQFGKPVTLSCSQTLNHNVMYWYQQKSSQAPKLLFHYYDKDFNNEADTPDNFQSRRPNTSFCFLDIRSPGLGDTAMYLCATSRDRGGGGTDTQYFGPGTRLTVL.

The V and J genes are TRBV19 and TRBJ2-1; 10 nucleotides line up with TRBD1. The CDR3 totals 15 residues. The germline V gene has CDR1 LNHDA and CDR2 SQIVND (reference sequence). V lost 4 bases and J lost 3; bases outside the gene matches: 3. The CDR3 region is CASSRDRGYYNEQFF. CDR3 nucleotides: TGTGCCAGTAGTAGGGACAGGGGCTACTACAATGAGCAGTTCTTC.